The present TCR beta chain was sequenced within a study of blood T cell repertoires in COVID-19. About the research overall: Both acute and convalescent COVID-19 samples were obtained from the United States, Italy and Spain.

This table comes from immunoSEQ multiplex PCR, and its TCRdb copy is limited to in-frame clones, with some not included. Of under 200,000 clones in the sample, roughly nine tenths were seen once. The CDR3 loop spans 15 amino acids. With 2 bases removed from V and 3 bases from J, the gap between germline ends came to 14 bases. Germline CDR1 reads SGHRS; CDR2 reads YFSETQ. The J gene is TRBJ1-1, the V gene TRBV5-1; D might be TRBD1 (5 bases). The TCR originated in a woman in her thirties or forties in a cohort exposed to, infected with or recovered from COVID-19 (not recorded which). Input material: PBMCs or T cells enriched from blood (not recorded which). CDR3 region: CASSFRGRVDTEAFF. Here the CDR3 DNA reads TGCGCCAGCAGCTTTAGAGGCAGGGTGGACACTGAAGCTTTCTTT.